The T cell receptor (beta chain) under discussion was sequenced for a study of blood T cell repertoires in COVID-19. The germline gives CDR1 LNHDA, CDR2 SQIVND (reference sequence). The CDR3 has 16 amino acids. Trimming stripped 5 bases from V and 4 bases from J, with 20 bases between. Sequenced by immunoSEQ multiplex PCR; TCRdb stores in-frame clones only, minus some. Of roughly 170,000 clones detected, approximately 90% appear once; the ten largest clones hold roughly 24%. This clone occurred a few times. The source material was peripheral blood. This chain connects TRBV19 to TRBJ2-5; D is unresolved. The clonotype originates from a man aged 55 to 70 with acute or convalescent COVID-19. The CDR3 nucleotides read TGTGCCAGTAGTTCTTCGAGTCGTTCTTCGGGAGAGACCCAGTACTTC. Translated: CASSSSSRSSGETQYF.